This T cell receptor (beta chain) was profiled in a study of vaccination effects on CD4 cells after COVID-19. Between days 9 and 11 of culture, CD4+ T cells were separated out. Two-dose vaccination with either BNT162b2 or mRNA-1273 was given to the participants. Having tested negative for nucleocapsid antibodies, the vaccine recipients showed no prior SARS-CoV-2 infection. Half of the medium was exchanged for IL-2 medium on both days 3 and 7. Germline-derived CDR1 and CDR2 are SGHTA and FQGNSA. V lost 4 bases to trimming and J lost 7 bases; unmatched junction nucleotides: 13. The CDR3 is 16 residues long. Notes on the study in general: The study got few convalescent patients and did not collect any early post-infection timepoints.

With regard to this clone: Its antigen is as yet unknown.

This table comes from immunoSEQ multiplex PCR, and its TCRdb copy is limited to in-frame clones, with some not included. The table shows tens of thousands of clones, with roughly 73% occurring only once. This receptor was identified in a human donor who received a COVID-19 vaccine. The V call is TRBV7-2, the J call TRBJ1-2; 9 bases align to TRBD1. Sequencing was performed on CD4+ T cells from PBMCs cultured without peptide, taken after COVID-19 vaccination. This chain's CDR3 is CASSYYPGQGWGGYTF. Here the CDR3 DNA reads TGTGCCAGCAGCTACTATCCGGGACAGGGTTGGGGTGGCTACACCTTC.